Presented here are 20 T cell receptor beta chains from one specimen sequenced in a study of blood T cell repertoires in COVID-19. The data were produced by immunoSEQ multiplex PCR, yet TCRdb's version contains in-frame clones alone and is incomplete. Found here are 250,000 to 300,000 clones, 85% to 90% of them singletons; the top ten hold about 14%. The sample taken for sequencing was PBMCs or T cells enriched from blood (not recorded which). The origin of the receptors is a man younger than 30 who had recovered from COVID-19.

This clone was picked up a small number of times. The gene calls are TRBV30 and TRBJ2-1, with a possible D match to TRBD1 (6 bases). The CDR3 spans 13 residues. Trimming took 3 bases from V and 9 from J, leaving 15 bases between them. From germline, CDR1 is GTSNPN and CDR2 SVGIG (reference sequence). For the CDR3, the DNA is TGTGCCTGGAGCAGGTTAGGGGGAACTGAGCAGTTCTTC. Translation: CAWSRLGGTEQFF.

This rearrangement joins TRBV6-5 to TRBJ2-7; 10 bases are shared with TRBD1. This CDR3 has 15 residues. Germline CDR1 is MNHEY and CDR2 is SVGAGI. Trimming cost V 4 bases and J 0 bases; bases outside gene matches: 3. The CDR3, as DNA: TGTGCCAGCAGTTCCTGGACAGGGGGCTCCTACGAGCAGTACTTC. This codes for CASSSWTGGSYEQYF.

The J gene is TRBJ1-1, the V gene TRBV12-3 or TRBV12-4; no clear D gene. The CDR3 is 11 residues long. The V gene lost 3 bases and the J gene lost 7 bases, with 6 bases spanning the gap. The CDR3 loop is CASSFSFEAFF. The CDR3 DNA is TGTGCCAGCAGTTTTTCTTTTGAAGCTTTCTTT.

The chain uses TRBV6-1 and TRBJ2-1; D gene ambiguous. With 2 bases removed from V and 0 bases from J, the gap between germline ends came to 11 bases. This CDR3 region has 16 residues. The germline V gene encodes CDR1 MNHNS and CDR2 SASEGT. The CDR3 here is CASSEFPMSSYNEQFF. The CDR3 nucleotides read TGTGCCAGCAGTGAATTTCCGATGAGCTCCTACAATGAGCAGTTCTTC.

A few counts support this clone. The chain has TRBV5-1 and TRBJ1-5; D is undetermined. CDR1 is SGHRS, CDR2 YFSETQ, per germline. V shed 0 bases and J shed 4 bases, with 8 bases lying between them. The CDR3 sequence is 14 residues long. The CDR3 loop is CASSLGESNQPQHF. CDR3 DNA: TGCGCCAGCAGCTTGGGGGAGTCAAATCAGCCCCAGCATTTT.

J is TRBJ1-1 and V is TRBV6-2 or TRBV6-3; 7 positions match TRBD1. The CDR3 consists of 14 residues. V dropped 4 bases and J dropped 4; count of bases not matched to a gene: 6. Per the germline V gene, CDR1 is MNHEY and CDR2 is SVGEGT. For the CDR3, the DNA is TGTGCCAGCAGTTTTGAAGGGGGCACCACTGAAGCTTTCTTT. Translation: CASSFEGGTTEAFF.

As for this clone: This sample includes further DNA sequences coding for the same CDR3. V gene TRBV18 combines with J gene TRBJ1-1, with 8 bases identical to TRBD1. Germline V gene data show CDR1 as KGHSH and CDR2 as LQKENI. The CDR3 is 14 amino acids. The V gene end was trimmed by 3 bases and the J gene end by 5 bases; junction bases not matched to a gene: 5. The CDR3 sequence is CASSPGTGGTEAFF. In DNA form, the CDR3 reads TGTGCCAGCTCACCCGGGACAGGAGGGACTGAAGCTTTCTTT.

The chain carries TRBV28 and TRBJ2-1; D uncertain. This CDR3 comprises 16 residues. From germline, CDR1 is MDHEN and CDR2 SYDVKM. Trimming left V 3 bases short and J 2 bases short, with 14 bases between. The CDR3 region is CASSFLWNEAYNEQFF. CDR3 coding DNA: TGTGCCAGCAGTTTCCTCTGGAACGAGGCCTACAATGAGCAGTTCTTC.

In DNA, the CDR3 is TGTGCCAGCAGCCCCACTAGCGGTAGCTCCTACGAGCAGTACTTC. Protein product: CASSPTSGSSYEQYF. This sequence joins TRBV11-2 and TRBJ2-7; 8 nucleotides match TRBD2. V was pared by 5 bases and J by 0 bases, with 6 bases of the junction left unmatched. Germline CDR1 reads SGHAT; CDR2 reads FQNNGV. This CDR3 has 15 residues. Complete variable domain (other parts from reference TRBV11-2 and TRBJ2-7): EAGVAQSPRYKIIEKRQSVAFWCNPISGHATLYWYQQILGQGPKLLIQFQNNGVVDDSQLPKDRFSAERLKGVDSTLKIQPAKLEDSAVYLCASSPTSGSSYEQYFGPGTRLTVT.

DNA of the CDR3: TGTGCCAGTAGTAGCCAGGGGATACCCTACGAGCAGTACTTC. Residues: CASSSQGIPYEQYF. The chain is built from TRBV19 and TRBJ2-7; TRBD1 is a possible D gene (6 bases). The CDR3 runs 14 residues. CDR1 and CDR2 from the germline V gene are LNHDA and SQIVND (reference sequence). Trimming stripped 4 bases from V and 2 bases from J, with 12 bases between.

This rearrangement joins TRBV10-3 to TRBJ2-1; D possibly corresponds to TRBD2 (6 bases). CDR3 length: 15 amino acids. The V gene lost 2 bases and the J gene lost 2 bases, with 10 bases spanning the gap. The V gene's germline CDR1 is ENHRY and CDR2 SYGVKD. The CDR3 DNA follows: TGTGCCATCAGTGAGAGTGGACTACCCTACAATGAGCAGTTCTTC. It translates to CAISESGLPYNEQFF.

The chain recombines TRBV11-2 with TRBJ1-5, with TRBD1 as a possible D gene (6 bases). Germline V lookup: CDR1 SGHAT, CDR2 FQNNGV. The V gene lost 6 bases and the J gene lost 3 bases, with 12 bases spanning the gap. This CDR3 contains 14 residues. CDR3 in amino acids: CASRGGGSNQPQHF. For the CDR3, the DNA is TGTGCCAGCAGGGGTGGGGGCTCCAATCAGCCCCAGCATTTT. The full variable domain, in which reference TRBV11-2 and TRBJ1-5 provide the parts outside the CDR3, is EAGVAQSPRYKIIEKRQSVAFWCNPISGHATLYWYQQILGQGPKLLIQFQNNGVVDDSQLPKDRFSAERLKGVDSTLKIQPAKLEDSAVYLCASRGGGSNQPQHFGDGTRLSIL.

The chain couples TRBV5-5 to TRBJ2-3, with 9 bases lining up with TRBD2. Germline V gene data show CDR1 as SGHKS and CDR2 as YYEKEE (reference sequence). The CDR3 runs to 18 residues. V gave up 0 bases and J gave up 2 bases; unmatched junction bases: 10. CDR3 residues: CASSLVTRGGQITDTQYF. The CDR3 region has the DNA TGTGCCAGCAGCTTGGTTACGCGGGGGGGCCAAATCACAGATACGCAGTATTTT.

The chain is built from TRBV28 and TRBJ1-1, with no clear D. Germline CDR1 and CDR2: MDHEN and SYDVKM. The germline V and J ends were trimmed by 6 bases and 6 bases, with 11 bases remaining between them. CDR3 length: 12 amino acids. CDR3 sequence reads: CASSRVRAEAFF. CDR3 DNA: TGTGCCAGCAGCCGAGTGAGGGCTGAAGCTTTCTTT. Based on the CDR3 plus reference TRBV28 and TRBJ1-1, the full variable domain is DVKVTQSSRYLVKRTGEKVFLECVQDMDHENMFWYRQDPGLGLRLIYFSYDVKMKEKGDIPEGYSVSREKKERFSLILESASTNQTSMYLCASSRVRAEAFFGQGTRLTVV.

V usage is TRBV27 and J usage is TRBJ1-4, with D uncertain. Trimming left V 5 bases short and J 5 bases short, with 15 bases between. Germline V gene data show CDR1 as MNHEY and CDR2 as SMNVEV (reference sequence). The length of the CDR3 is 15 residues. The CDR3 coding sequence is TGTGCCAGCAGTCCAAGGAGGGATCGGAATGAAAAACTGTTTTTT. It encodes CASSPRRDRNEKLFF.

This clone was seen only once. V and J are TRBV27 and TRBJ2-7, with 10 bases aligning to TRBD1. The V gene's germline CDR1 is MNHEY and CDR2 SMNVEV (reference sequence). The ends lost 6 bases at V and 2 bases at J; junction bases unmatched: 4. This CDR3 has 14 residues. The CDR3, as DNA: TGTGCCAGCAGGGAGACAGGGGGCCCCTACGAGCAGTACTTC. Translating gives CASRETGGPYEQYF.

This clone was picked up a small number of times. The gene calls are TRBV2 and TRBJ1-3; D not certain. V lost 4 bases and J 0 bases, leaving 13 bases between the germline ends. The CDR3 contains 16 residues. The V gene's germline CDR1 is SNHLY and CDR2 FYNNEI. CDR3: CASSGLHMDSGNTIYF. CDR3 nucleotide sequence: TGTGCCAGCAGTGGACTCCACATGGACTCTGGAAACACCATATATTTT.

The chain recombines TRBV10-3 with TRBJ2-3; weak D call: TRBD2 (5 bases). V lost 7 bases and J 0 bases, leaving 8 bases between the germline ends. The CDR3 sequence is 13 residues long. CDR1 ENHRY and CDR2 SYGVKD come from the germline V gene. CDR3 nucleotide sequence: TGTGCCATCACGGAGCGGAGCACAGATACGCAGTATTTT. Amino acid sequence: CAITERSTDTQYF.

The gene calls are TRBV18 and TRBJ1-5, with 7 bases that match TRBD1. From germline, CDR1 is KGHSH and CDR2 LQKENI. CDR3 length: 16 residues. With V trimmed by 5 bases and J by 0 bases, 7 bases remained unmatched. The CDR3 coding sequence is TGTGCCAGCTCAAGAGACAGGGCCTATAGCAATCAGCCCCAGCATTTT. Its translation is CASSRDRAYSNQPQHF.

The rearrangement links TRBV13 to TRBJ1-2; D not resolved. V lost 0 bases, J lost 2 bases, and 13 bases lay in between. Germline V CDR1 and CDR2: PRHDT, FYEKMQ (reference sequence). The CDR3 length is 16 residues. Written as DNA, the CDR3 is TGTGCCAGCAGCTTAGGCCGATTGAGGTTGAACTATGGCTACACCTTC. Its protein product is CASSLGRLRLNYGYTF.